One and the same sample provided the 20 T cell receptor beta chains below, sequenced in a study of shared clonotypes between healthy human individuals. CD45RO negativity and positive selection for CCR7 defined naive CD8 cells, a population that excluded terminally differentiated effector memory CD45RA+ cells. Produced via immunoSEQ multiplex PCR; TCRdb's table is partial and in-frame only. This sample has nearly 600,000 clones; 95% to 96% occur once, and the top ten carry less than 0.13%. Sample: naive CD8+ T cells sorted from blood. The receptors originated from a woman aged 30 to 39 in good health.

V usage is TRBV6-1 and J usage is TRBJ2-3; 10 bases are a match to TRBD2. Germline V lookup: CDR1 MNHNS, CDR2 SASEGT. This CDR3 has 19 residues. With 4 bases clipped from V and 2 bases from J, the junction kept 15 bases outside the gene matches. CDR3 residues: CASSAGLAALSSFTDTQYF. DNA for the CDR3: TGTGCCAGCAGTGCTGGACTAGCGGCACTCAGCTCGTTCACAGATACGCAGTATTTT.

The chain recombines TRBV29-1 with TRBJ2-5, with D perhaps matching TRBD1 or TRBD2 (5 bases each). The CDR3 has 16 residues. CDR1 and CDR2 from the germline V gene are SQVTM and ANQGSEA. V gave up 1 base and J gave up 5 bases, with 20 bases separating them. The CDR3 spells CSVEGEMGRLLETQYF. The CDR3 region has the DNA TGCAGCGTTGAAGGGGAGATGGGACGCCTCCTGGAGACCCAGTACTTC.

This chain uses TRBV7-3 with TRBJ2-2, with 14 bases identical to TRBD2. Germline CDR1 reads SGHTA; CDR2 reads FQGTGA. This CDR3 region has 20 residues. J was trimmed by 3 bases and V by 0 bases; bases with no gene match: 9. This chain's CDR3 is CASSLTPGLAGEEDTGELFF. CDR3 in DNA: TGTGCCAGCAGCTTAACCCCGGGACTAGCGGGAGAGGAAGACACCGGGGAGCTGTTTTTT.

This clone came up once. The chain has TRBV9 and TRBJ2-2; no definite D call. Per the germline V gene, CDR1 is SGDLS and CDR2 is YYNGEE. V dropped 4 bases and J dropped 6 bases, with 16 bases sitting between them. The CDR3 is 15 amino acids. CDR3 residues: CASSPQNSLAGELFF. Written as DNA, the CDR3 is TGTGCCAGCAGCCCTCAGAATAGTTTAGCCGGGGAGCTGTTTTTT.

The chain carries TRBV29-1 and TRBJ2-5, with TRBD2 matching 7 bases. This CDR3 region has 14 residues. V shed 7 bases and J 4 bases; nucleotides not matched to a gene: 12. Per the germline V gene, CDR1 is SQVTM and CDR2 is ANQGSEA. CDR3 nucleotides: TGCAGCGCCCGACTAGCCCGGGGAGGAGAGACCCAGTACTTC. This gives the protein CSARLARGGETQYF. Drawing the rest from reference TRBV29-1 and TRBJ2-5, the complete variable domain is SAVISQKPSRDICQRGTSLTIQCQVDSQVTMMFWYRQQPGQSLTLIATANQGSEATYESGFVIDKFPISRPNLTFSTLTVSNMSPEDSSIYLCSARLARGGETQYFGPGTRLLVL.

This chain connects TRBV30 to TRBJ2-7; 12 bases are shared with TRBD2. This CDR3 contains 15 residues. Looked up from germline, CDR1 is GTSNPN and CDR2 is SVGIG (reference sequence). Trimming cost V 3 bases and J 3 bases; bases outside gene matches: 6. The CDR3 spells CAWRGLAGGNYEQYF. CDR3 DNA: TGTGCCTGGAGGGGACTAGCGGGTGGAAACTACGAGCAGTACTTC.

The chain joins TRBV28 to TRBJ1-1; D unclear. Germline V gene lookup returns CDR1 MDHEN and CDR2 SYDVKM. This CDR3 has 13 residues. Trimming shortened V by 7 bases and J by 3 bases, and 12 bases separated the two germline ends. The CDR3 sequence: CASTLGRYTEAFF. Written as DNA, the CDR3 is TGTGCCAGCACCTTAGGACGGTACACTGAAGCTTTCTTT.

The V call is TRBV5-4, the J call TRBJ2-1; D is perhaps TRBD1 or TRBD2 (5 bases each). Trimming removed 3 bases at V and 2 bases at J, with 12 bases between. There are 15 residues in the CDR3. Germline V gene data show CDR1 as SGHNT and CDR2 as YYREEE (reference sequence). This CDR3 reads CASSSMWGPYNEQFF. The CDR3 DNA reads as TGTGCCAGCAGCTCCATGTGGGGACCCTACAATGAGCAGTTCTTC.

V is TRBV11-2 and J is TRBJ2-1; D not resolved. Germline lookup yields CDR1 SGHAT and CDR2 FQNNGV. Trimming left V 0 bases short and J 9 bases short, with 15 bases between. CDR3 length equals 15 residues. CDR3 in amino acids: CASSLDREPVGEQFF. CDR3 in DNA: TGTGCCAGCAGCTTAGATAGGGAACCCGTCGGTGAGCAGTTCTTC.

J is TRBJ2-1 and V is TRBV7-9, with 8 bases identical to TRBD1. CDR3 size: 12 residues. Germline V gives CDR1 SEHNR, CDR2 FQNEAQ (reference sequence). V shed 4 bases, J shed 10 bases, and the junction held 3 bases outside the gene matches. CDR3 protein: CASSWTGREQFF. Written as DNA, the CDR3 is TGTGCCAGCAGCTGGACAGGGCGGGAGCAGTTCTTC.

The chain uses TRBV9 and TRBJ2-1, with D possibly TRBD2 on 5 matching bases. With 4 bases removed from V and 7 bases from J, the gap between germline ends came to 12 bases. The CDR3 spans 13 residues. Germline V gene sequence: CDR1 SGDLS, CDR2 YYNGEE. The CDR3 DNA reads TGTGCCAGCAGCCCCGGACTCCTAAATGAGCAGTTCTTC. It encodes CASSPGLLNEQFF.

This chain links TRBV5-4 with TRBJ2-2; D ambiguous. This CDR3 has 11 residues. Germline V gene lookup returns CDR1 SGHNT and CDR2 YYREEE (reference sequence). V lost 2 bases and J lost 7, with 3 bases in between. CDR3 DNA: TGTGCCAGCAGCTTTTTCGGGGAGCTGTTTTTT. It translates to CASSFFGELFF.

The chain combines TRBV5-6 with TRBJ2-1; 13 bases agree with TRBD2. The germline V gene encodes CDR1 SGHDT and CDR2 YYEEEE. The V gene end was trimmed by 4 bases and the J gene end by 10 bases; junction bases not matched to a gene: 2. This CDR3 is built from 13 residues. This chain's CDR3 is CASSMGLAGEQFF. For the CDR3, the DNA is TGTGCCAGCAGCATGGGACTAGCGGGGGAGCAGTTCTTC.

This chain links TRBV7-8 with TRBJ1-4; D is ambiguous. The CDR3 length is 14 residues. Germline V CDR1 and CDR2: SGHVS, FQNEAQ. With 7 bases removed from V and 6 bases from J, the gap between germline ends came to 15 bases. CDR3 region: CASTWTPGDEKLFF. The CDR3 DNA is TGTGCCAGCACCTGGACTCCCGGAGATGAAAAACTGTTTTTT.

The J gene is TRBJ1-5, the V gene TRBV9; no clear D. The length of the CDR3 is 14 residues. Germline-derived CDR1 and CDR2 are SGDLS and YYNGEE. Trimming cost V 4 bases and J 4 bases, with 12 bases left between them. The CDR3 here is CASSPSGGNQPQHF. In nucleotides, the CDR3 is TGTGCCAGCAGCCCTTCGGGAGGGAATCAGCCCCAGCATTTT.

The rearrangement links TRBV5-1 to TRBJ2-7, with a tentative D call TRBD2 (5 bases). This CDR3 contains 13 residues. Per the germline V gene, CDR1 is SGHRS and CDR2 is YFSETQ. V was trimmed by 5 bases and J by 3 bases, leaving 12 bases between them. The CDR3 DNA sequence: TGCGCCAGCAGGGTGGCAGGACTCTACGAGCAGTACTTC. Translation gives CASRVAGLYEQYF.

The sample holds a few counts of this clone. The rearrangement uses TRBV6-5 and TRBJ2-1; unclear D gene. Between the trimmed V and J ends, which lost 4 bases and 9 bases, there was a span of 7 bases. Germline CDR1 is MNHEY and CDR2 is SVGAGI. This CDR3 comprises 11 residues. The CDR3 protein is CASSSVVEQFF. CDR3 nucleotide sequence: TGTGCCAGCAGTTCCGTGGTTGAGCAGTTCTTC.

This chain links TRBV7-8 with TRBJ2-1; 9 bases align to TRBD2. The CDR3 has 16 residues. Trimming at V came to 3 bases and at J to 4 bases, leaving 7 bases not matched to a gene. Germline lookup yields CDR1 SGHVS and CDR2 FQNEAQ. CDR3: CASSFLTGLAYNEQFF. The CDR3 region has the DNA TGTGCCAGCAGCTTTCTGACGGGACTAGCTTACAATGAGCAGTTCTTC.

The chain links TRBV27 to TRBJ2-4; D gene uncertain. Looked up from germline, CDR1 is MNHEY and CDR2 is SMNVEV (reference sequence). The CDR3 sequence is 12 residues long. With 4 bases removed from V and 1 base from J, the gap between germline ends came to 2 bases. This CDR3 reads CASSSAKNIQYF. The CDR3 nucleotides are TGTGCCAGCAGTTCCGCCAAAAACATTCAGTACTTC.

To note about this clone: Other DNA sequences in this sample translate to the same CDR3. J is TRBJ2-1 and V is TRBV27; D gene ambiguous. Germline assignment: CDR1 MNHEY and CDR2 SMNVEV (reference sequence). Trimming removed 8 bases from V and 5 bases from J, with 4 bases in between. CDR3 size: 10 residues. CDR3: CASGDNEQFF. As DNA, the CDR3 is TGTGCCAGCGGGGACAATGAGCAGTTCTTC.